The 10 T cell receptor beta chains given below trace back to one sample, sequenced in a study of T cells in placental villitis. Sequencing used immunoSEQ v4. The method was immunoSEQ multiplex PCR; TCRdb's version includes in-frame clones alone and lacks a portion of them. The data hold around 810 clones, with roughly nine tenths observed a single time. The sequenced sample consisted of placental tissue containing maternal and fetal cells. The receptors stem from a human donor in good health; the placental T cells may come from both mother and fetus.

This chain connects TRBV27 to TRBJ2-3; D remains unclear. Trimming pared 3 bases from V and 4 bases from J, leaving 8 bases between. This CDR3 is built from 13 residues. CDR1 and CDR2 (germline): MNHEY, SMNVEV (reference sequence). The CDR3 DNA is TGTGCCAGCAGTTTTATCGAGGCAGATACGCAGTATTTT. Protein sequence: CASSFIEADTQYF.

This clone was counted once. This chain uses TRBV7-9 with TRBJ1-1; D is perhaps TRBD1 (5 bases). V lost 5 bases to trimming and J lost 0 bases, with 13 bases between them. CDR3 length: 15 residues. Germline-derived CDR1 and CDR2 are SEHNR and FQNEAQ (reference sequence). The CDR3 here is CASSLGRRMNTEAFF. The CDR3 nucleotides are TGTGCCAGCAGCCTGGGACGGCGCATGAACACTGAAGCTTTCTTT. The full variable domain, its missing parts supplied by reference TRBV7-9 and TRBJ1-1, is DTGVSQNPRHKITKRGQNVTFRCDPISEHNRLYWYRQTLGQGPEFLTYFQNEAQLEKSRLLSDRFSAERPKGSFSTLEIQRTEQGDSAMYLCASSLGRRMNTEAFFGQGTRLTVV.

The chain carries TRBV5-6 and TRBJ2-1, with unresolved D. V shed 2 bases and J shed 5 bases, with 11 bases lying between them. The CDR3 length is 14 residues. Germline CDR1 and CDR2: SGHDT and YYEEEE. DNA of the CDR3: TGTGCCAGCAGCTTCACCACAGCCCACAATGAGCAGTTCTTC. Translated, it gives CASSFTTAHNEQFF.

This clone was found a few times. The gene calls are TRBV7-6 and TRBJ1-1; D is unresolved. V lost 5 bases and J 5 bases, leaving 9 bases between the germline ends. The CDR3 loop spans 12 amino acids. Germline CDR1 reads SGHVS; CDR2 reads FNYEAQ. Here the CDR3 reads CASSPTGTEAFF. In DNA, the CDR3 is TGTGCCAGCAGCCCAACGGGAACTGAAGCTTTCTTT.

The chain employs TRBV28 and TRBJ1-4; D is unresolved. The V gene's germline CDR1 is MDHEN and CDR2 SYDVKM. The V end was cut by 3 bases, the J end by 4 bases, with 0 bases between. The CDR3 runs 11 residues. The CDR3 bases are TGTGCCAGCAGTTTTAATGAAAAACTGTTTTTT. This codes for CASSFNEKLFF.

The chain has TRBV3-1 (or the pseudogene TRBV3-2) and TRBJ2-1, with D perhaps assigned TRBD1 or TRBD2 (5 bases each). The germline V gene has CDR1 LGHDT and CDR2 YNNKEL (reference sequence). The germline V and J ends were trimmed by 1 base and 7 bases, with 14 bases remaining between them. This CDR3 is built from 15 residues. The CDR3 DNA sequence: TGTGCCAGCAGCCAAGGGTCGGGGCCCCGGAATGAGCAGTTCTTC. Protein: CASSQGSGPRNEQFF.

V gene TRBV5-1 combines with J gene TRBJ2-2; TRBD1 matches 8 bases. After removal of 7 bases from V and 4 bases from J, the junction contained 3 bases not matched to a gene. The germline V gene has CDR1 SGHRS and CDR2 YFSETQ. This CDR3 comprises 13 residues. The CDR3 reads CASQTGATGELFF. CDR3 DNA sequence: TGCGCCAGCCAGACAGGGGCCACCGGGGAGCTGTTTTTT.

The CDR3 DNA reads as TGTGCCAGCAGTTATCTAATGGACAGGATAATCTCTGGGGCCAACGTCCTGACTTTC. Translation: CASSYLMDRIISGANVLTF. This sequence joins TRBV6-2 or TRBV6-3 and TRBJ2-6, with 7 bases identical to TRBD1. This CDR3 comprises 19 residues. Per the germline V gene, CDR1 is MNHEY and CDR2 is SVGEGT. V gave up 3 bases and J gave up 0 bases; unmatched junction bases: 11.

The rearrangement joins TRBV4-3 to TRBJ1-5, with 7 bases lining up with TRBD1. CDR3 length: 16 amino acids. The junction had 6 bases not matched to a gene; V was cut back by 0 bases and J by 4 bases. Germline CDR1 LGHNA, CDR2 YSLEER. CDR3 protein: CASSQDWAGGNQPQHF. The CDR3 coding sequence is TGCGCCAGCAGCCAAGATTGGGCAGGGGGAAATCAGCCCCAGCATTTT.

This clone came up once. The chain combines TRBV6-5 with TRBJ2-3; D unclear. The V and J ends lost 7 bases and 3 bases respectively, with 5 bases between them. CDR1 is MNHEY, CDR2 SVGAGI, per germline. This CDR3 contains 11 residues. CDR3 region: CASTQTDTQYF. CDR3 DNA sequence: TGTGCCAGCACCCAAACAGATACGCAGTATTTT.